This T cell receptor (beta chain) was sequenced in a study of Graves' ophthalmopathy and Graves' hyperthyroidism. Background on the study: Researchers classed hyperthyroidism as stable given no ophthalmopathy within 18 months of follow-up.

The study recruited hyperthyroidism patients aged 18 to 65 who were newly diagnosed, under 2 months' duration. This clonotype was counted many times. Beta-chain TCR CDR3 regions were amplified from RNA transcripts. An initial RT-PCR round employing HTBI primers preceded a second-round multiplex PCR. TCRdb ran MiXCR on the multiplex PCR reads and lists one entry per CDR3 protein. Of 500,000 to 600,000 distinct CDR3 sequences listed, under 45% are singletons. The CDR3 runs to 14 residues. Germline values: CDR1 MNHNY, CDR2 SVGAGI (reference sequence). Trimming took 6 bases from V and 4 from J, leaving 15 bases between them.

This clonotype originated in an adult man with Graves' hyperthyroidism. Sequencing used peripheral blood or thyroid tissue (not recorded which). The rearrangement uses TRBV6-6 and TRBJ1-2, with a tentative D call TRBD1 (6 bases). The CDR3 sequence: CASSQGPPRYGYTF. The CDR3 DNA follows: TGTGCCAGCAGCCAGGGGCCCCCGCGCTATGGCTACACCTTC.